The entry below describes one T cell receptor beta chain. Its recognized antigen is unknown. It has no much larger one-base neighbor in the sample; base qualities were not kept. This entry is derived from a study of OX40 agonist ivuxolimab in advanced cancers. Some background on the complete study: Ivuxolimab was a fully human IgG2 agonistic monoclonal antibody targeting the costimulatory receptor OX40 (CD134). Of the 50 to 55 patients in dose escalation, about 20 had hepatocellular carcinoma, some 15 had melanoma, 9 had renal cell carcinoma and 9 had head and neck cancer. A male proportion of roughly 80% and a mean age of around 60 years, ranging from roughly 23 to 80, were recorded for the dose-escalation cohort. Partial responses occurred in three dose-escalation patients, of whom one had hepatocellular carcinoma and two had cutaneous melanoma. Patients were allowed to have had prior anti-PD-1, anti-PD-L1 or anti-CTLA-4 therapy, and around 37% of the dose-escalation patients had previously received checkpoint inhibitors. The monotherapy dose-escalation portion (N of about 52 patients) of the phase I ivuxolimab trial is reported in the paper. Intravenous ivuxolimab was administered to patients every 2 weeks at six dose levels: 0.01, 0.1, 0.3, 1.5, 3 and 10 mg/kg. The purpose of peripheral TCRbeta sequencing was to test whether ivuxolimab changed TCR sequence diversity and led to clonal T-cell expansion.

The trial excluded patients who had a history of autoimmune disease or who were on systemic immunosuppression. Peripheral blood for TCR sequencing was collected from all dose cohorts at baseline, on cycle 4 day 1, and on cycle 7 day 1. The samples were drawn from a first-in-human, open-label, multicenter phase I dose-escalation trial of ivuxolimab. The trial enrolled adults with locally advanced or metastatic head and neck squamous cell, hepatocellular, melanoma or renal cell carcinoma. CD4+ and CD8+ T cells were sorted separately from peripheral blood before TCR sequencing. For sequencing of the TCRbeta CDR3 region, genomic DNA was extracted from the sorted cells. TCRbeta CDR3 regions were sequenced using the immunoSEQ Assay. Drawn from immuneACCESS, this table holds only the in-frame rearrangements with V and J called that TCRdb kept. Clones are partly lost; checked studies trace under half to an unresolved V gene and leave the rest unexplained. The sample table holds about 140,000 clones, of which under 95% were seen once. More than 0.8% of the sample goes to the ten largest clones.

General study outcomes and caveats: Low levels of normalized T-cell clonal expansion were also shown by some nonresponding patients. After ivuxolimab, more expanded clones were found on average in CD8+ T cells than in CD4+ T cells. At doses from 0.1 to 3.0 mg/kg, clonal expansion was seen in both CD4+ and CD8+ blood T cells between baseline and week 6. In the 0.1-3.0 mg/kg groups, partial responders had among the lowest normalized peripheral clonal expansion, particularly in CD8+ T cells. Which antigens the clonally expanded peripheral T cells were specific for was not determined.

This clonotype was sampled from an adult with an advanced solid tumor such as melanoma, head and neck, liver or kidney cancer. Material: CD4+ or CD8+ T cells sorted from blood, obtained in a trial of the OX40 agonist ivuxolimab.

The nucleotide sequence is given as TGTGCCAGCAGCTTGGGGGGGAGTGTTGACGAGCAGTACTTC. It specifies CASSLGGSVDEQYF. The rearrangement joined TRBV7-2 to TRBJ2-7, and 7 bases in between align with TRBD2. CDR1 and CDR2 are read off the germline V gene as SGHTA and FQGNSA. From V the trimming removes 3 bases and from J it removes 5 bases, while the gene matches leave 7 bases of the junction unaccounted for. The CDR3 measures 14 amino acids from cysteine to phenylalanine. Only the CDR3 DNA stays, 42 bases, in frame from base 1.